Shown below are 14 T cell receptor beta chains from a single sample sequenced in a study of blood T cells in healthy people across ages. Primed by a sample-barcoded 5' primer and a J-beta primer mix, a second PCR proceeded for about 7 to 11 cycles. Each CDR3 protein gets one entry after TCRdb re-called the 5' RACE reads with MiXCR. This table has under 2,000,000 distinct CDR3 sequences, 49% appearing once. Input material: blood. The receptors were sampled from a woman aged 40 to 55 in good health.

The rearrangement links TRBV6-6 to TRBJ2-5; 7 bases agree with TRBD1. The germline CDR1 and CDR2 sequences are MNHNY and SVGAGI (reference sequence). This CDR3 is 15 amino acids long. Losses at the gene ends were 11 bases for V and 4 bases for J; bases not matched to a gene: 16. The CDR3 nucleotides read TGTGCCGGCAATAGTCCCGACAGGGACGGAGAGACCCAGTACTTC. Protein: CAGNSPDRDGETQYF.

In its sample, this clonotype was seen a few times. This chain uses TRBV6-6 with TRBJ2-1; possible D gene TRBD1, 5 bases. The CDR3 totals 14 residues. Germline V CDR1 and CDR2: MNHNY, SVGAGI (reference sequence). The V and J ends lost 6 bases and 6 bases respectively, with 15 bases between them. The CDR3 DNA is TGTGCCAGCAGGAAGGGGCAGCTTTTCAATGAGCAGTTCTTC. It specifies CASRKGQLFNEQFF.

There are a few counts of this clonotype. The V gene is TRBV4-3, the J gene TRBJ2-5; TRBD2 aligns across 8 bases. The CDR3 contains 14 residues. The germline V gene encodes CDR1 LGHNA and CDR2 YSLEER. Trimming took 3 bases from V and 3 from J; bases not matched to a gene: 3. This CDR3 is CASSQGLVKETQYF. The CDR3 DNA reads TGCGCCAGCAGCCAGGGACTAGTAAAAGAGACCCAGTACTTC.

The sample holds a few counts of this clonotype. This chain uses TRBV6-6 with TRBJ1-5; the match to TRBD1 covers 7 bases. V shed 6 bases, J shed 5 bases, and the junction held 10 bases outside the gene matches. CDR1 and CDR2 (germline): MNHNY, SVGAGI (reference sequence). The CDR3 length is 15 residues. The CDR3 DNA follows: TGTGCCAGCAGACATACAGGGACAGACTATCAGCCCCAGCATTTT. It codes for CASRHTGTDYQPQHF.

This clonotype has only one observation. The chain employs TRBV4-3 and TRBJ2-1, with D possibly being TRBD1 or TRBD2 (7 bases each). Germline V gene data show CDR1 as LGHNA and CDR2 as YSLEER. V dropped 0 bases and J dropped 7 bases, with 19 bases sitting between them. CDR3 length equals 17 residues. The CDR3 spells CASSQDRGGQGGNEQFF. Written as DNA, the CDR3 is TGCGCCAGCAGCCAAGATCGGGGAGGGCAGGGGGGGAATGAGCAGTTCTTC.

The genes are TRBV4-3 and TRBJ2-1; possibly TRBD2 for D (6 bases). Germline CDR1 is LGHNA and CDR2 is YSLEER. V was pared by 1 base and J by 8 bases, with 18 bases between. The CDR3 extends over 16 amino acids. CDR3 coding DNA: TGCGCCAGCAGCCAAGGATGGGGGGAGGATGGCGATGAGCAGTTCTTC. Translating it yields CASSQGWGEDGDEQFF.

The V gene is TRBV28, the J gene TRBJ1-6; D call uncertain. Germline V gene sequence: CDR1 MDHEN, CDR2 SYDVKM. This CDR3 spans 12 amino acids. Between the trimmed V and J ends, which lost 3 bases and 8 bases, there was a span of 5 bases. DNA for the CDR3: TGTGCCAGCAGTTTGCAGGATTCACCCCTCCACTTT. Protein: CASSLQDSPLHF.

CDR3: CASSYGGQAGANVLTF. The CDR3 region has the DNA TGTGCCAGCAGCTACGGCGGACAGGCTGGGGCCAACGTCCTGACTTTC. The genes are TRBV7-2 and TRBJ2-6, with TRBD1 matching 7 bases. Germline assignment: CDR1 SGHTA and CDR2 FQGNSA. V was clipped by 4 bases and J by 2 bases; unmatched bases: 5. This CDR3 is 16 amino acids long.

The CDR3 bases are TGTGCCAGCAGCGTAGGAAAGTCAGGGGCCACAGATACGCAGTATTTT. Its protein product is CASSVGKSGATDTQYF. The chain combines TRBV9 with TRBJ2-3, with TRBD1 as a possible D gene (6 bases). CDR1 is SGDLS, CDR2 YYNGEE, per germline. This CDR3 has 16 amino acids. Between the trimmed V and J ends, which lost 0 bases and 2 bases, there was a span of 13 bases.

The CDR3 coding sequence is TGTGCCACCAGCAGAGGACAGGGCTCGTCGAACTTGAATAACTATGGCTACACCTTC. The encoded protein is CATSRGQGSSNLNNYGYTF. The J gene is TRBJ1-2, the V gene TRBV15, with 7 bases lining up with TRBD1. CDR1 is LNHNV and CDR2 is YYDKDF in the germline V gene (reference sequence). The CDR3 runs to 19 residues. Trimming at V came to 1 base and at J to 1 base, leaving 15 bases not matched to a gene.

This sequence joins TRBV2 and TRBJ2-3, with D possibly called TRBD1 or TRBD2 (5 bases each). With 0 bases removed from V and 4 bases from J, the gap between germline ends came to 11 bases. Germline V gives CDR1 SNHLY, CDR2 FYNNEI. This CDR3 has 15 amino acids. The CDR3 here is CASSEAPGSSDTQYF. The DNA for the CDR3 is TGTGCCAGCAGTGAAGCGCCAGGGAGCTCAGATACGCAGTATTTT.

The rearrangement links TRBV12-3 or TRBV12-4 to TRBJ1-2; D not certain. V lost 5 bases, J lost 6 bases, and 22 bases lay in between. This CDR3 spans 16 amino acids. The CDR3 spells CASSLYQWYRGNGYTF. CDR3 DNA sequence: TGTGCCAGCAGTCTTTATCAATGGTATAGAGGGAATGGCTACACCTTC.

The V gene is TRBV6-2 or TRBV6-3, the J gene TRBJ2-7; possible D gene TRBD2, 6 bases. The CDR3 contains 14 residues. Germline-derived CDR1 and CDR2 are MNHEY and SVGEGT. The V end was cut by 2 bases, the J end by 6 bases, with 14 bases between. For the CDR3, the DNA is TGTGCCAGCAGTTACACCGGGACTCTATCCGAGCAGTACTTC. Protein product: CASSYTGTLSEQYF.

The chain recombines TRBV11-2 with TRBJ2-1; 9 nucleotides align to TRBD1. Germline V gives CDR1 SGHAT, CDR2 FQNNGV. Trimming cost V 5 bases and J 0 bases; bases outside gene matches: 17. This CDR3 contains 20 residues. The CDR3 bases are TGTGCCAGCAGCATCTACCTGTACCGGGACAGGGAGAGCTCCTACAATGAGCAGTTCTTC. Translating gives CASSIYLYRDRESSYNEQFF.